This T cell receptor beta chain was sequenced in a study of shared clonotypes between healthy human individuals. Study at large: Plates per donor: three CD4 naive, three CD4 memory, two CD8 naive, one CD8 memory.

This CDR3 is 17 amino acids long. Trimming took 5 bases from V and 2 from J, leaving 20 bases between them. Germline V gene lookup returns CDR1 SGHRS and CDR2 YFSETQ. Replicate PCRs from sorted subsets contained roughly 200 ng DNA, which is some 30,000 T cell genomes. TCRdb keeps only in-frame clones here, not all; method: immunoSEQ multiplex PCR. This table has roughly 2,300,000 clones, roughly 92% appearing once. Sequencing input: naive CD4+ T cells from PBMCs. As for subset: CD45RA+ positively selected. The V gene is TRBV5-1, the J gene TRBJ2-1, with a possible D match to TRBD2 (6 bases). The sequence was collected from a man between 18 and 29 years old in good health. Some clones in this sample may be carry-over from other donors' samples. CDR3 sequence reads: CASSQARDLLAYNEQFF. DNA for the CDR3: TGCGCCAGCAGTCAGGCCCGGGACTTACTTGCCTACAATGAGCAGTTCTTC. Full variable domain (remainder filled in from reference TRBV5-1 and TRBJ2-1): KAGVTQTPRYLIKTRGQQVTLSCSPISGHRSVSWYQQTPGQGLQFLFEYFSETQRNKGNFPGRFSGRQFSNSRSEMNVSTLELGDSALYLCASSQARDLLAYNEQFFGPGTRLTVL.